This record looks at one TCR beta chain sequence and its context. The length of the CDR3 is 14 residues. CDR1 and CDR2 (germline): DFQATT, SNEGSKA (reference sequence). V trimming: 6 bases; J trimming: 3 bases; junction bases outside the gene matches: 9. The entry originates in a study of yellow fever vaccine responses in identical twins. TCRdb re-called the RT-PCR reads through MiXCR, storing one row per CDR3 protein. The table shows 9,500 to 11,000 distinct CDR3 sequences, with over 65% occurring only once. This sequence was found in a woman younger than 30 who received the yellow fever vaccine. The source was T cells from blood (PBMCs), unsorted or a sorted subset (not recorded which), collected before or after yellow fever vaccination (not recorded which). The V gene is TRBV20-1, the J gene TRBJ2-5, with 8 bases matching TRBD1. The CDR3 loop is CSATTPTGEETQYF. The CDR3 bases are TGCAGTGCCACGACTCCGACAGGGGAAGAGACCCAGTACTTC.